This is a list of T cell receptor beta chains from one sample in a study of cytomegalovirus exposure and HLA in healthy donors. TCRdb's copy holds only in-frame clones and misses some; the assay was immunoSEQ multiplex PCR. The sample contains about 160,000 clones, around four fifths of which appear only once. Specimen: PBMCs. The receptors originated from a woman aged 25 to 39 in good health and CMV-seronegative. Each CDR3 is given with its conserved first and last residue. A D gene is named only where the DNA matches it firmly. Size is omitted from some rows. Given values are once, few, many or a class for expanded clones.

>NA|TRBJ1-1|TRBV7-8|NA
CASSSSRGWYTEAFF
TGTGCCAGCAGCTCGAGCAGGGGTTGGTACACTGAAGCTTTCTTT
>NA|TRBJ1-4|TRBV10-3|NA
CAISETQGITNEKLFF
TGTGCCATCAGTGAGACACAGGGAATCACTAATGAAAAACTGTTTTTT
>NA|TRBJ1-2|TRBV18|TRBD1
CASSPQTGIDDGYTF
TGTGCCAGCTCACCTCAGACAGGGATTGACGATGGCTACACCTTC
>NA|TRBJ1-1|TRBV28|NA
CASRFRGFGNTEAFF
TGTGCCAGCCGGTTTCGGGGGTTCGGGAACACTGAAGCTTTCTTT
>few|TRBJ2-7|TRBV18|NA
CASSPVRLWGETYEQYF
TGTGCCAGCTCACCCGTCCGTCTGTGGGGGGAGACCTACGAGCAGTACTTC
>NA|TRBJ1-4|TRBV30|TRBD1
CAWSFGVSGGNEKLFF
TGTGCCTGGAGCTTTGGGGTTTCAGGGGGTAATGAAAAACTGTTTTTT
>once|TRBJ1-1|TRBV18|NA
CASSPLLTEAFF
TGTGCCAGCTCACCCCTACTCACTGAAGCTTTCTTT
>few|TRBJ1-1|TRBV5-1|TRBD1
CASSLASGTGGREAFF
TGCGCCAGCAGCTTGGCCTCCGGGACAGGGGGTCGAGAAGCTTTCTTT
>NA|TRBJ2-5|TRBV6-5|TRBD1
CATFRGETQYF
TGTGCCACCTTCAGGGGGGAGACCCAGTACTTC
>few|TRBJ2-1|TRBV9|TRBD2
CASSVEQGGRSEQFF
TGTGCCAGCAGCGTAGAGCAGGGAGGGCGGAGTGAGCAGTTCTTC